This T cell receptor beta chain was profiled in a study of beta chain features in type 1 diabetes. Turning to the study itself: All samples yielded about 100 million examined sorted cells.

The germline gives CDR1 SSHAT, CDR2 FNYEAQ (reference sequence). The CDR3 sequence is 15 residues long. Study findings and constraints: In all four CD4+ subsets, TCRB CDR3 length was significantly, moderately reduced in type 1 diabetes. HLA effects on TCRB rearrangement stayed unresolved here. The naive, central memory and Treg TCRB repertoires showed an apparent similarity that was greater among patients than among healthy donors.

Isolated RNA was reverse transcribed in full, so expressed TCRB transcripts were sequenced. Measured with immunoSEQ multiplex PCR; TCRdb has only the in-frame clones, and not every one. The repertoire holds hundreds of thousands of clones, with around 15% as singletons. This clone was detected only once. Its target is not known. Germline is not matched at one junction end, which may reflect a read error. Source material: naive CD4+ T cells from blood. The source is a young man with type 1 diabetes. This chain uses TRBV7-7 with TRBJ2-1, with D possibly called TRBD1 or TRBD2 (5 bases each). The CDR3 here is CASSLRVGGYNEQFF. In DNA, the CDR3 is TGTGCTAGCAGCCTCAGGGTAGGAGGATACAATGAGCAGTTCTTC. The variable domain in full, with the rest retrieved from reference TRBV7-7 and TRBJ2-1, is GAGVSQSPRYKVTKRGQDVTLRCDPISSHATLYWYQQALGQGPEFLTYFNYEAQPDKSGLPSDRFSAERPEGSISTLTIQRTEQRDSAMYRCASSLRVGGYNEQFFGPGTRLTVL.